The source of this TCR beta chain is a study of T cell responses to AZD1222 COVID-19 vaccine. Regarding the study as a whole: Every sample of the repertoires postdated the peak T cell response. Two AZD1222 doses significantly raised spike-specific TCR breadth and depth over controls. The span of vaccine-associated CD4 TCRs extended across spike, with dominance at 160-218 and 743-854.

Worth noting for this clone: The target antigen is unknown.

Trimming removed 6 bases from V and 6 bases from J; junction bases left unmatched: 13. Germline loops: CDR1 MNHEY, CDR2 SVGEGT. CDR3 length: 17 residues. TCRdb keeps only in-frame clones here, not all; method: immunoSEQ multiplex PCR. The data show approximately 160,000 clones, roughly 88% seen once. The chain combines TRBV6-2 or TRBV6-3 with TRBJ1-4, with 10 bases lining up with TRBD1. The receptor was isolated from an adult in good health. The sequenced sample was peripheral blood, obtained on day 0 of AZD1222 vaccination. CDR3 region: CASSHDSLDRGHEKLFF. CDR3 sequence (DNA): TGTGCCAGCAGCCACGACTCCCTTGACAGGGGGCATGAAAAACTGTTTTTT.